This passage covers 26 T cell receptor beta chains from one sample sequenced in a study of a mutant IDH1 vaccine in newly diagnosed glioma. The time point here: week 47, end of study. The study gave 300 ug of mutant IDH1 20-mer peptide per vaccine dose, with topical imiquimod. Their antigens are not known. The assay was immunoSEQ multiplex PCR, and TCRdb's table has in-frame clones only and misses some. The table shows about 59,000 clones, with over 80% occurring only once. The starting material was PBMCs, obtained from a glioma patient whose treatment included an IDH1 peptide vaccine. These receptors all stem from a man younger than 45 with glioma.

The V gene is TRBV10-2, the J gene TRBJ2-7, with TRBD1 identical over 8 bases. The CDR3 extends over 14 amino acids. Trimming removed 2 bases from V and 4 bases from J; junction bases left unmatched: 4. Germline CDR1 reads WSHSY; CDR2 reads SAAADI. CDR3 protein: CASSETGGVYEQYF. CDR3 coding DNA: TGCGCCAGCAGTGAGACAGGGGGAGTGTACGAGCAGTACTTC.

The V and J genes are TRBV6-1 and TRBJ2-3; unclear D gene. This CDR3 has 12 residues. Germline V gene data show CDR1 as MNHNS and CDR2 as SASEGT. Trimming cost V 7 bases and J 2 bases, with 7 bases left between them. CDR3 in amino acids: CASTTYTDTQYF. The CDR3 nucleotides read TGTGCCAGCACTACGTACACAGATACGCAGTATTTT.

The CDR3: CASRMTGGAYEQYF. The CDR3 nucleotides read TGTGCCAGCAGAATGACAGGGGGGGCCTACGAGCAGTACTTC. The J gene is TRBJ2-7, the V gene TRBV28; 9 positions agree with TRBD1. The CDR3 has 14 residues. The germline CDR1 and CDR2 sequences are MDHEN and SYDVKM. V lost 6 bases, J lost 2 bases, and 5 bases stayed unmatched.

The chain has TRBV5-1 and TRBJ2-1, with 13 bases fitting TRBD2. Germline assignment: CDR1 SGHRS and CDR2 YFSETQ. The CDR3 has 14 residues. With 3 bases clipped from V and 11 bases from J, the junction kept 5 bases outside the gene matches. The CDR3 DNA reads as TGCGCCAGCAGCTCCGGGACTAGCGGGGTAAAGCAGTTCTTC. It specifies CASSSGTSGVKQFF.

The chain joins TRBV7-2 to TRBJ1-1; 9 bases agree with TRBD1. Germline V gene lookup returns CDR1 SGHTA and CDR2 FQGNSA. Germline trimming cut 5 bases from V and 7 bases from J; bases unmatched to any gene: 8. The CDR3 spans 14 residues. The CDR3 here is CASSLGQGFGEAFF. The CDR3 bases are TGTGCCAGCAGCCTGGGACAGGGCTTTGGTGAAGCTTTCTTT. The variable domain in full, with the rest retrieved from reference TRBV7-2 and TRBJ1-1, is GAGVSQSPSNKVTEKGKDVELRCDPISGHTALYWYRQSLGQGLEFLIYFQGNSAPDKSGLPSDRFSAERTGGSVSTLTIQRTQQEDSAVYLCASSLGQGFGEAFFGQGTRLTVV.

This clone was detected once. This rearrangement joins TRBV10-2 to TRBJ1-1; 10 bases align to TRBD1. Unmatched junction bases numbered 0, after V lost 1 base and J lost 4 bases. The CDR3 is 14 amino acids. CDR1 and CDR2 (germline): WSHSY, SAAADI. The DNA of the CDR3 is TGCGCCAGCAGTGAGTGGACAGGGGGCACTGAAGCTTTCTTT. Residues: CASSEWTGGTEAFF.

The count of this clone is one. This chain joins TRBV28 and TRBJ2-1; 7 nucleotides agree with TRBD2. After removal of 4 bases from V and 4 bases from J, the junction contained 7 bases not matched to a gene. Germline CDR1 and CDR2: MDHEN and SYDVKM. The CDR3 has 15 residues. The CDR3 here is CASSSTGGTYNEQFF. The CDR3, as DNA: TGTGCCAGCAGTTCAACGGGGGGTACTTACAATGAGCAGTTCTTC.

The V and J genes are TRBV6-6 and TRBJ2-7; D is possibly TRBD1 or TRBD2 (5 bases each). Trimming stripped 2 bases from V and 4 bases from J, with 12 bases between. The germline gives CDR1 MNHNY, CDR2 SVGAGI (reference sequence). This CDR3 has 14 residues. The CDR3 DNA reads TGTGCCAGCAGTTACGGGGGAACTTTTTACGAGCAGTACTTC. It is translated as CASSYGGTFYEQYF.

The gene calls are TRBV2 and TRBJ2-5; unclear D gene. V dropped 3 bases and J dropped 3 bases, with 11 bases sitting between them. CDR1 SNHLY and CDR2 FYNNEI come from the germline V gene. The CDR3 length is 14 residues. Written as DNA, the CDR3 is TGTGCCAGCAGTGATCCCCCGACCGAAGAGACCCAGTACTTC. It is translated as CASSDPPTEETQYF.

This chain uses TRBV7-9 with TRBJ2-1; the match to TRBD2 covers 7 bases. Germline CDR1 and CDR2: SEHNR and FQNEAQ (reference sequence). V lost 6 bases and J lost 12; bases outside the gene matches: 17. This CDR3 is 15 amino acids long. The CDR3 loop reads CASRDTGGAGSLQFF. The CDR3 coding sequence is TGTGCCAGCAGGGACACGGGGGGAGCGGGATCCCTGCAGTTCTTC.

The CDR3 reads CASSVRNTEAFF. The DNA of the CDR3 is TGTGCCAGTAGTGTCCGGAACACTGAAGCTTTCTTT. The chain is built from TRBV19 and TRBJ1-1, with D unclear. The germline gives CDR1 LNHDA, CDR2 SQIVND (reference sequence). V was trimmed by 5 bases and J by 1 base, leaving 5 bases between them. CDR3 length: 12 amino acids. The full variable domain, with the rest looked up from reference TRBV19 and TRBJ1-1, is DGGITQSPKYLFRKEGQNVTLSCEQNLNHDAMYWYRQDPGQGLRLIYYSQIVNDFQKGDIAEGYSVSREKKESFPLTVTSAQKNPTAFYLCASSVRNTEAFFGQGTRLTVV.

The rearrangement links TRBV5-1 to TRBJ1-5; D gene unclear. The CDR3 is made up of 13 amino acids. The V gene lost 4 bases and the J gene lost 4 bases, with 9 bases spanning the gap. From germline, CDR1 is SGHRS and CDR2 YFSETQ. The DNA for the CDR3 is TGCGCCAGCAGCCGAGACGGTAATCAGCCCCAGCATTTT. It specifies CASSRDGNQPQHF.

V is TRBV11-2 and J is TRBJ2-3, with TRBD2 as a possible D gene (7 bases). Between the trimmed V and J ends, which lost 2 bases and 2 bases, there was a span of 14 bases. Germline loops: CDR1 SGHAT, CDR2 FQNNGV. The CDR3 has 16 amino acids. The CDR3 nucleotides are TGTGCCAGCAGCTTAACGGCGGGGGCCCCCACAGATACGCAGTATTTT. This translates into CASSLTAGAPTDTQYF.

The chain is built from TRBV7-9 and TRBJ1-5; D may be TRBD1 (6 bases). Germline V CDR1 and CDR2: SEHNR, FQNEAQ (reference sequence). V lost 1 base to trimming and J lost 6 bases, with 13 bases between them. CDR3 size: 15 residues. The CDR3 region has the DNA TGTGCCAGCAGCTTAGAGGGGGGCGCAGGTCAGCCCCAGCATTTT. Translated, it gives CASSLEGGAGQPQHF.

The chain recombines TRBV9 with TRBJ2-5; tentatively, D is TRBD1 or TRBD2 (5 bases each). Germline V gene lookup returns CDR1 SGDLS and CDR2 YYNGEE. V shed 0 bases and J shed 2 bases, with 11 bases lying between them. The CDR3 is 15 amino acids. The DNA of the CDR3 is TGTGCCAGCAGCGTAGCCGGGACGGAACAAGAGACCCAGTACTTC. Encoded protein: CASSVAGTEQETQYF.

The V and J genes are TRBV2 and TRBJ1-6; D remains unclear. The CDR3 sequence is 14 residues long. Germline values: CDR1 SNHLY, CDR2 FYNNEI. V lost 2 bases and J 0 bases, leaving 2 bases between the germline ends. The CDR3 region is CASSESSYNSPLHF. CDR3 sequence (DNA): TGTGCCAGCAGTGAAAGCTCCTATAATTCACCCCTCCACTTT. The full variable domain, with the rest looked up from reference TRBV2 and TRBJ1-6, is EPEVTQTPSHQVTQMGQEVILRCVPISNHLYFYWYRQILGQKVEFLVSFYNNEISEKSEIFDDQFSVERPDGSNFTLKIRSTKLEDSAMYFCASSESSYNSPLHFGNGTRLTVT.

J is TRBJ2-1 and V is TRBV5-4; 7 bases map to TRBD1. Looked up from germline, CDR1 is SGHNT and CDR2 is YYREEE (reference sequence). Losses at the gene ends were 1 base for V and 5 bases for J; bases not matched to a gene: 3. CDR3 length: 14 amino acids. In nucleotides, the CDR3 is TGTGCCAGCAGCTTGATTGACAGGGACAATGAGCAGTTCTTC. It encodes CASSLIDRDNEQFF.

The chain links TRBV7-9 to TRBJ2-1; tentative D call: TRBD1 (7 bases). Germline CDR1 and CDR2: SEHNR and FQNEAQ (reference sequence). The CDR3 length is 16 residues. The V and J ends lost 8 bases and 0 bases respectively, with 17 bases between them. The chain's CDR3 is CASEGGQRRSYNEQFF. CDR3 DNA: TGTGCCAGCGAGGGGGGACAGCGTCGCTCCTACAATGAGCAGTTCTTC. Full variable domain (remainder filled in from reference TRBV7-9 and TRBJ2-1): DTGVSQNPRHKITKRGQNVTFRCDPISEHNRLYWYRQTLGQGPEFLTYFQNEAQLEKSRLLSDRFSAERPKGSFSTLEIQRTEQGDSAMYLCASEGGQRRSYNEQFFGPGTRLTVL.

CDR3 residues: CASSLRRDSGYSNQPQHF. The CDR3 bases are TGTGCCAGCAGCTTGCGCCGGGACAGCGGTTATAGCAATCAGCCCCAGCATTTT. This sequence joins TRBV5-5 and TRBJ1-5; the match to TRBD1 covers 7 bases. This CDR3 comprises 18 residues. Trimming at V came to 1 base and at J to 0 bases, leaving 10 bases not matched to a gene. Germline lookup yields CDR1 SGHKS and CDR2 YYEKEE (reference sequence).

J is TRBJ2-3 and V is TRBV4-1, with D possibly matching TRBD2 (5 bases). Germline V gives CDR1 MGHRA, CDR2 YSYEKL. V was trimmed by 0 bases and J by 4 bases, leaving 26 bases between them. CDR3 length: 20 residues. The CDR3 spells CASSQDSRVGGIGSPDTQYF. The CDR3 bases are TGCGCCAGCAGCCAAGATAGTCGGGTCGGAGGAATAGGCTCTCCAGATACGCAGTATTTT.

The chain joins TRBV7-9 to TRBJ2-7; D not certain. CDR3 length equals 12 residues. V was clipped by 3 bases and J by 1 base, with 4 bases between them. Per germline, CDR1 SEHNR and CDR2 FQNEAQ (reference sequence). The CDR3 protein is CASSFPSYEQYF. In nucleotides, the CDR3 is TGTGCCAGCAGCTTCCCATCCTACGAGCAGTACTTC.

The chain carries TRBV27 and TRBJ1-2; D possibly corresponds to TRBD1 (5 bases). Germline V gives CDR1 MNHEY, CDR2 SMNVEV (reference sequence). This CDR3 is 14 amino acids long. V was clipped by 6 bases and J by 5 bases, with 16 bases between them. The CDR3 DNA sequence: TGTGCCAGCAGCCCAGGCACAGGATGGTATGGCTACACCTTC. Its translation is CASSPGTGWYGYTF.

This sequence joins TRBV30 and TRBJ1-1; D gene ambiguous. CDR1 is GTSNPN and CDR2 is SVGIG in the germline V gene (reference sequence). Trimming cost V 0 bases and J 4 bases, with 12 bases left between them. The CDR3 sequence is 14 residues long. The CDR3 DNA reads TGTGCCTGGAGTGTACTTGGGCCGAGCACTGAAGCTTTCTTT. It codes for CAWSVLGPSTEAFF.

V usage is TRBV15 and J usage is TRBJ1-4; TRBD1 might be the D (5 bases). V gave up 2 bases and J gave up 8 bases, with 9 bases separating them. From germline, CDR1 is LNHNV and CDR2 YYDKDF (reference sequence). This CDR3 is 13 amino acids long. CDR3 residues: CATSRLQGEKLFF. The CDR3, as DNA: TGTGCCACCAGCAGACTTCAGGGCGAAAAACTGTTTTTT. Combining the CDR3 with reference TRBV15 and TRBJ1-4 gives the whole variable domain DAMVIQNPRYQVTQFGKPVTLSCSQTLNHNVMYWYQQKSSQAPKLLFHYYDKDFNNEADTPDNFQSRRPNTSFCFLDIRSPGLGDTAMYLCATSRLQGEKLFFGSGTQLSVL.

The V gene is TRBV7-9, the J gene TRBJ1-2; D ambiguous. The CDR3 totals 13 residues. V lost 8 bases to trimming and J lost 6 bases, with 16 bases between them. The germline CDR1 and CDR2 sequences are SEHNR and FQNEAQ (reference sequence). This CDR3 reads CASQDRGRDGYTF. As DNA, the CDR3 is TGTGCCAGCCAAGACCGCGGGCGGGATGGCTACACCTTC.

The chain is built from TRBV19 and TRBJ2-4; D is unresolved. CDR3 length equals 17 residues. V shed 4 bases and J shed 4 bases, with 20 bases lying between them. Germline CDR1 is LNHDA and CDR2 is SQIVND (reference sequence). CDR3 amino acids: CASSTRGRLLSKNIQYF. The CDR3 nucleotides are TGTGCCAGTAGTACCCGAGGCCGGCTACTATCGAAAAACATTCAGTACTTC.